The 9 T cell receptor beta chains below all came from one sample that was sequenced in a study of patients and donors after allogeneic stem cell transplantation. TCRdb re-called the RT-PCR reads with MiXCR, one entry per CDR3 protein. Here the sample spans 95,000 to 120,000 distinct CDR3 sequences, roughly 37% being singletons. The sample comprised blood, either unsorted or a sorted T cell fraction (not recorded which). The source of these receptors is a human donor who was either an allogeneic HSCT recipient or a stem cell or donor lymphocyte infusion donor (not recorded which). It is not recorded whose cells these are; they may come from a transplant donor.

The rearrangement joins TRBV12-3 or TRBV12-4 to TRBJ2-1, with 9 positions matching TRBD2. Trimming cost V 4 bases and J 11 bases; bases outside gene matches: 9. The CDR3 length is 14 residues. CDR3 DNA: TGTGCCAGCAGTTCGACTAGCGGCTATTGGAAGCAGTTCTTC. Translated, it gives CASSSTSGYWKQFF.

This clonotype was found a few times. The V gene is TRBV28, the J gene TRBJ1-5; D is uncertain. The V gene lost 5 bases and the J gene lost 0 bases, with 8 bases spanning the gap. The CDR3 contains 14 residues. The germline V gene encodes CDR1 MDHEN and CDR2 SYDVKM. CDR3 in DNA: TGTGCCAGCAGTCGGGCCTATAGCAATCAGCCCCAGCATTTT. Encoded protein: CASSRAYSNQPQHF.

This clonotype has only a few counts. V usage is TRBV7-2 and J usage is TRBJ2-7; 7 nucleotides match TRBD2. The V gene end was trimmed by 2 bases and the J gene end by 0 bases; junction bases not matched to a gene: 4. The CDR3 spans 15 residues. Per the germline V gene, CDR1 is SGHTA and CDR2 is FQGNSA. The CDR3 bases are TGTGCCAGCAGCTTATCGGGCGGGAGCTCCTACGAGCAGTACTTC. Its translation is CASSLSGGSSYEQYF. Variable domain in full (rest from reference TRBV7-2 and TRBJ2-7): GAGVSQSPSNKVTEKGKDVELRCDPISGHTALYWYRQSLGQGLEFLIYFQGNSAPDKSGLPSDRFSAERTGGSVSTLTIQRTQQEDSAVYLCASSLSGGSSYEQYFGPGTRLTVT.

The chain couples TRBV18 to TRBJ2-7, with 7 nucleotides matching TRBD2. Per the germline V gene, CDR1 is KGHSH and CDR2 is LQKENI. With 3 bases clipped from V and 6 bases from J, the junction kept 5 bases outside the gene matches. This CDR3 is 13 amino acids long. This CDR3 reads CASSPAGEGEQYF. The DNA for the CDR3 is TGTGCCAGCTCACCCGCGGGGGAGGGCGAGCAGTACTTC.

The chain uses TRBV5-1 and TRBJ2-3; 10 bases map to TRBD1. V shed 2 bases and J 3 bases; nucleotides not matched to a gene: 9. Germline loops: CDR1 SGHRS, CDR2 YFSETQ. CDR3 length: 17 amino acids. The CDR3 nucleotides are TGCGCCAGCAGCTTTGACCCTGCGGGACAGGGGACAGATACGCAGTATTTT. Translated: CASSFDPAGQGTDTQYF.

This clonotype was recorded a few times. CDR3 sequence (DNA): TGCAGCTTTCAACTGGGGGAGACCCAGTACTTC. It is translated as CSFQLGETQYF. This rearrangement joins TRBV29-1 to TRBJ2-5; no clear D. The CDR3 runs to 11 residues. The V and J ends lost 8 bases and 5 bases respectively, with 12 bases between them. Germline V gene sequence: CDR1 SQVTM, CDR2 ANQGSEA. Looking up the rest from reference TRBV29-1 and TRBJ2-5 gives the full variable domain: SAVISQKPSRDICQRGTSLTIQCQVDSQVTMMFWYRQQPGQSLTLIATANQGSEATYESGFVIDKFPISRPNLTFSTLTVSNMSPEDSSIYLCSFQLGETQYFGPGTRLLVL.

The V gene is TRBV7-8, the J gene TRBJ1-6, with 7 nucleotides matching TRBD1. Trimming took 4 bases from V and 7 from J; bases not matched to a gene: 4. Germline V CDR1 and CDR2: SGHVS, FQNEAQ. CDR3 size: 14 residues. CDR3 amino acids: CASSSGQPNSPLHF. As DNA, the CDR3 is TGTGCCAGCAGCTCGGGACAGCCAAATTCACCCCTCCACTTT.

This chain uses TRBV28 with TRBJ2-5; D gene ambiguous. This CDR3 has 14 residues. The V and J ends lost 7 bases and 1 base respectively, with 13 bases between them. CDR1 is MDHEN and CDR2 is SYDVKM in the germline V gene. CDR3 DNA: TGTGCCAGCAAACTGGTACTGTTCCAAGAGACCCAGTACTTC. Protein: CASKLVLFQETQYF.

This clonotype was seen a single time. V and J are TRBV18 and TRBJ2-1, with 8 positions matching TRBD1. V shed 3 bases, J shed 9 bases, and the junction held 7 bases outside the gene matches. CDR1 is KGHSH, CDR2 LQKENI, per germline. There are 14 residues in the CDR3. CDR3 in DNA: TGTGCCAGCTCACCTCTCGACAGGGGTAGTGAGCAGTTCTTC. Translating it yields CASSPLDRGSEQFF.